The source of this T cell receptor (beta chain) is a study of graft-versus-host responses after intestinal transplantation. The overall study: Tacrolimus and steroids were given for 2 to 4 years to all recipients after anti-thymocyte globulin induction.

The protocol was immunoSEQ multiplex PCR, while the TCRdb copy is restricted to in-frame clones and leaves out a portion. The profile shows fewer than 55,000 clones, around 96% of them singletons. CDR3 length equals 16 residues. Trimming pared 0 bases from V and 1 base from J, leaving 11 bases between. Germline CDR1 is KGHSY and CDR2 is FQNENV. Study results and caveats: Recipient marrow showed GvH clones, some seen first in ileum or blood.

Note on this clone: Its antigen is not known.

The chain is built from TRBV16 and TRBJ2-3; weak D call: TRBD1 (6 bases). The material sequenced was unstimulated CD8+ T cells sorted from spleen or lymph node cells, taken before transplant. This clonotype originated in a human donor who was the organ donor for an intestinal transplant. The CDR3 region has the DNA TGTGCCAGCAGCCAATCTTCAGGGGCCGGCACAGATACGCAGTATTTT. This codes for CASSQSSGAGTDTQYF.